This T cell receptor (beta chain) emerged from a study of T cell responses to AZD1222 COVID-19 vaccine. Findings and caveats of the study: All repertoire sampling was performed exclusively after the peak T cell response.

Comment on this clone: Its antigen is as yet unknown.

Clones were sequenced by immunoSEQ multiplex PCR, and TCRdb holds only the in-frame ones, with some missing. The sample records 150,000 to 200,000 clones, just under 90% being singletons. CDR3 size: 13 residues. The V gene's germline CDR1 is SSHAT and CDR2 FNYEAQ (reference sequence). The V and J ends lost 6 bases and 1 base respectively, with 9 bases between them. The sequenced sample was peripheral blood, obtained on day 0 of AZD1222 vaccination. The receptor was isolated from an adult in good health. The chain is built from TRBV7-7 and TRBJ1-1; perhaps TRBD1 as D (6 bases). The CDR3: CASSLDRNTEAFF. CDR3 nucleotide sequence: TGTGCCAGCAGTTTGGACAGGAACACTGAAGCTTTCTTT. Based on the CDR3 plus reference TRBV7-7 and TRBJ1-1, the full variable domain is GAGVSQSPRYKVTKRGQDVTLRCDPISSHATLYWYQQALGQGPEFLTYFNYEAQPDKSGLPSDRFSAERPEGSISTLTIQRTEQRDSAMYRCASSLDRNTEAFFGQGTRLTVV.